This T cell receptor beta chain was identified during a study of T-cell reconstitution after alpha-beta-depleted transplantation in children. Findings and caveats of the study: Several hundred graft clones that had expanded were reportedly the source of alpha-beta T cells about two months after transplant. Surviving recipient T cells and thymic progenitors produced the high day-60 TCRbeta diversity seen in some patients. T-cell numbers and diversity one year post-transplant derived largely from freshly generated T cells.

This clonotype was detected ten times or more. Its target is unknown. This sample's TCRbeta library carried unique molecular identifier barcodes. TCRdb ran MiXCR on the PCR reads and lists one entry per CDR3 protein. The sample records over 200,000 distinct CDR3 sequences, about a tenth being singletons. The CDR3 is 14 residues long. J gave up 8 bases and V 4 bases, and 5 bases lay outside the gene matches. The sequenced sample was PBMCs, obtained before TCRalphabeta/CD19-depleted stem cell transplant. The receptor's source is a child in the first two years of life with acute myeloid leukemia, due to receive a stem cell transplant. This chain uses TRBV12-3 or TRBV12-4 with TRBJ1-4; 9 nucleotides line up with TRBD1. This CDR3 reads CASSSGQGYEKLFF. Here the CDR3 DNA reads TGTGCCAGCAGTTCGGGACAGGGATACGAAAAACTGTTTTTT.